This is a list of T cell receptor beta chains from one sample in a study of early T cells in non-severe SARS-CoV-2 infection. TCRdb redid the calling of the 5' RACE reads with MiXCR, one entry per CDR3 protein. The sample consists of about 76,000 distinct CDR3 sequences, approximately 10% of them appearing once. The sample consisted of whole blood. Receptors were obtained from an adult who was a healthcare worker with PCR-confirmed SARS-CoV-2 infection or an uninfected control (not recorded which). CDR3s include the opening cysteine and the closing phenylalanine or tryptophan. The D gene is left open where the match is weak. Only some rows state a clone size, as once, few, many or a class for expanded clones.

d_call	v_call	j_call	clone_size	cdr3_aa	cdr3_nt
TRBD2	TRBV4-1	TRBJ2-1	-	CASSQALGGGANNEQFF	TGCGCCAGCAGCCAAGCCCTAGGCGGGGGGGCCAACAATGAGCAGTTCTTC
-	TRBV5-6	TRBJ2-7	few	CASSPGNYEQYF	TGTGCCAGCAGCCCAGGGAACTACGAGCAGTACTTC
-	TRBV4-3	TRBJ1-1	-	CASSQERGRAFF	TGCGCCAGCAGCCAAGAAAGGGGTAGGGCTTTCTTT
TRBD1	TRBV19	TRBJ1-2	-	CASSTQLQGERGYTF	TGTGCCAGTAGTACCCAACTACAGGGGGAAAGGGGCTACACCTTC
-	TRBV12-3/TRBV12-4	TRBJ1-6	many	CASSFHVPLGSPLHF	TGTGCCAGCAGTTTTCACGTCCCTCTTGGTTCACCCCTCCACTTT
-	TRBV5-5	TRBJ1-4	-	CASSSAKQGIGKLFF	TGTGCCAGCAGCTCGGCTAAGCAGGGGATTGGGAAACTGTTTTTT
TRBD1	TRBV7-2	TRBJ2-1	many	CASSLRQGVRNEQFF	TGTGCCAGCAGCTTAAGACAGGGGGTTAGGAATGAGCAGTTCTTC
TRBD1	TRBV2	TRBJ1-5	-	CASSGTGDRNQPQHF	TGTGCCAGCTCAGGGACAGGGGATCGCAATCAGCCCCAGCATTTT
-	TRBV7-2	TRBJ1-1	-	CASSLVSGSAEAFF	TGTGCCAGCAGCTTAGTTTCGGGGTCCGCTGAAGCTTTCTTT
-	TRBV5-1	TRBJ2-5	-	CASSRTPGETQYF	TGCGCCAGCAGCCGGACACCGGGGGAGACCCAGTACTTC
-	TRBV12-3/TRBV12-4	TRBJ2-7	many	CASKPGGADYEQYF	TGTGCCAGCAAGCCCGGGGGCGCTGACTACGAGCAGTACTTC
TRBD2	TRBV7-6	TRBJ2-7	few	CASSPRTSGGRYEQYF	TGTGCCAGCAGCCCTCGGACTAGCGGGGGGAGGTACGAGCAGTACTTC
-	TRBV20-1	TRBJ2-3	-	CSAQLSGRTDTQYF	TGCAGTGCTCAACTTAGCGGAAGGACAGATACGCAGTATTTT
-	TRBV10-3	TRBJ1-6	many	CAISAPQRVSGSGIMDSPLHF	TGTGCCATCAGTGCCCCCCAACGGGTTTCAGGGTCAGGGATTATGGATTCACCCCTCCACTTT
-	TRBV20-1	TRBJ2-3	many	CSAYPVDTQYF	TGCAGTGCGTACCCTGTGGATACGCAGTATTTT
TRBD2	TRBV7-9	TRBJ2-3	many	CASSRDSGGTDTQYF	TGTGCCAGCAGTCGCGATAGCGGGGGCACAGATACGCAGTATTTT
-	TRBV7-9	TRBJ1-1	many	CASSLTNSTEAFF	TGTGCCAGCAGCTTAACTAACAGCACTGAAGCTTTCTTT
-	TRBV5-5	TRBJ2-5	few	CASSYTKAAAGETQYF	TGTGCCAGCAGCTATACCAAAGCAGCCGCCGGGGAGACCCAGTACTTC
TRBD1	TRBV2	TRBJ1-1	few	CAKLQGATEAFF	TGTGCCAAACTACAGGGGGCCACTGAAGCTTTCTTT
TRBD1	TRBV20-1	TRBJ2-1	many	CSVSVTDRSLNEQFF	TGCAGTGTTTCCGTCACGGACAGGAGCCTCAATGAGCAGTTCTTC
-	TRBV9	TRBJ2-2	many	CASSPLDRNTGELFF	TGTGCCAGCAGCCCCCTGGACAGAAACACCGGGGAGCTGTTTTTT
TRBD2	TRBV20-1	TRBJ2-7	few	CSAASGTSGGYEQYF	TGCAGTGCTGCCTCCGGGACTAGCGGGGGTTACGAGCAGTACTTC
-	TRBV7-2	TRBJ2-3	-	CASSLGPTSADTQYF	TGTGCCAGCAGCTTAGGGCCCACGAGCGCAGATACGCAGTATTTT
-	TRBV7-8	TRBJ2-7	-	CASAWDGSYEQYF	TGTGCCAGTGCTTGGGACGGATCCTACGAGCAGTACTTC